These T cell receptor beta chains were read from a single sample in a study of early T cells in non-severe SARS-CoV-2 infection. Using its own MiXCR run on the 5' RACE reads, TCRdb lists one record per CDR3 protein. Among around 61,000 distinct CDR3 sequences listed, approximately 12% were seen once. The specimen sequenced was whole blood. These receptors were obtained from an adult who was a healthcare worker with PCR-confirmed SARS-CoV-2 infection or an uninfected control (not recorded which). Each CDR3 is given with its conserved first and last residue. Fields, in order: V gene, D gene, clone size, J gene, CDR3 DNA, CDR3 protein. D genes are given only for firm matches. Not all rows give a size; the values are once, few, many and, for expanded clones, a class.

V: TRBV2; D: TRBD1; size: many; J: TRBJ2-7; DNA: TGTGCCAGCAGTGGACAGGGGTTCGAGCAGTACTTC; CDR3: CASSGQGFEQYF
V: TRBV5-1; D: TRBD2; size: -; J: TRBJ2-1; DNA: TGCGCCAGCAGCGTTGGGACTAGCAATGAGCAGTTCTTC; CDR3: CASSVGTSNEQFF
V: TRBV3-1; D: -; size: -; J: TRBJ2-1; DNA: TGTGCCAGCAGCCAACCTGACAGGTGGGGAGATGAGCAGTTCTTC; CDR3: CASSQPDRWGDEQFF
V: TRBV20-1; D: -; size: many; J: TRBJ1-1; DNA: TGCAGTGCTAGTCCCTTGGGGGCGGGCAACACTGAAGCTTTCTTT; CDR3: CSASPLGAGNTEAFF
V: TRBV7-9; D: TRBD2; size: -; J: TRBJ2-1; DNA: TGTGCCAGCACCTCAGAACGGGGGGGCTACAATGAGCAGTTCTTC; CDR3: CASTSERGGYNEQFF
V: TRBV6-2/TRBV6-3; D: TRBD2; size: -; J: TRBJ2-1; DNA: TGTGCCAGCAGCGCAGCGGGAGCAGGGTACTCCTACAATGAGCAGTTCTTC; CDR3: CASSAAGAGYSYNEQFF
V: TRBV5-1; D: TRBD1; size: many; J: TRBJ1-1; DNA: TGCGCCAGCAGCCCAAGGACAGGGGGGAACACTGAAGCTTTCTTT; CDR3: CASSPRTGGNTEAFF
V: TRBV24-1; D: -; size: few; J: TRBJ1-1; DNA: TGTGCCACCAGGACAGACACTGAAGCTTTCTTT; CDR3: CATRTDTEAFF
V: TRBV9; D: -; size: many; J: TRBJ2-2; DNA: TGTGCCAGCAGCGTCTCCGGGACGTCCTTCTCCGGGGAGCTGTTTTTT; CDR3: CASSVSGTSFSGELFF
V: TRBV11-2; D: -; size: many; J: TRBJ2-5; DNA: TGTGCCAGCAGCCCCCAGGTGGGGGGAGCAGAGACCCAGTACTTC; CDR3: CASSPQVGGAETQYF
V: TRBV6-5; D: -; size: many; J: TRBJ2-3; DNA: TGTGCCAGCAGTTCCCGCACAGATACGCAGTATTTT; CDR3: CASSSRTDTQYF
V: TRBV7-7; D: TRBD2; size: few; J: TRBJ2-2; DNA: TGTGCTAGCAGCCGTCTGGGACTAGCGGGAGAGGTCGGGGAGCTGTTTTTT; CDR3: CASSRLGLAGEVGELFF
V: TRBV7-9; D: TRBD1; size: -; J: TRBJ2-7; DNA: TGTGCCAGCAGTACTACAGGGGCCGCCTACGAGCAGTACTTC; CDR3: CASSTTGAAYEQYF
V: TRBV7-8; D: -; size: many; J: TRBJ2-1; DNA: TGTGCCAGCACCACCCCCGGCCGAGGGAATGAGCAGTTCTTC; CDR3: CASTTPGRGNEQFF
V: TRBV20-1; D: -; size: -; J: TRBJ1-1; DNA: TGCAGTGCTAGCGGACTAGGGGGTGAAGAGGCTTTCTTT; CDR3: CSASGLGGEEAFF
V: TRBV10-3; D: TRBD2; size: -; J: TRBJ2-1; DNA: TGTGCCATCAGTGAGTCATTTAGCGGGAGCGCCTACAATGAGCAGTTCTTC; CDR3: CAISESFSGSAYNEQFF
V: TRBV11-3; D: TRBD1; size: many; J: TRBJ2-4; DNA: TGTGCCAGCAGCTTAGTTGTGGCAGGGGGAGCCAAAAACATTCAGTACTTC; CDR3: CASSLVVAGGAKNIQYF
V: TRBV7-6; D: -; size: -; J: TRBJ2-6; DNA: TGTGCCAGCAGCCCCATCCCCGTCTCTGGGGCCAACGTCCTGACTTTC; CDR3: CASSPIPVSGANVLTF
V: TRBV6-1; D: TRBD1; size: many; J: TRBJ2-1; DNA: TGTGCCAGCAGTGGCACAAACAGGGGCAATGAGCAGTTCTTC; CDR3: CASSGTNRGNEQFF
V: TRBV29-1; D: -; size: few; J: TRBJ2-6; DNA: TGCAGCGTTGTTGTCGGGCACGGCGGGGCCAACGTCCTGACTTTC; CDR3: CSVVVGHGGANVLTF
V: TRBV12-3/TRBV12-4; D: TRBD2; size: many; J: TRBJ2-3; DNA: TGTGCCAGCAGTTCCACTGGAAGAAGACTAGCGGGAGGGTCGGATACGCAGTATTTT; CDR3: CASSSTGRRLAGGSDTQYF
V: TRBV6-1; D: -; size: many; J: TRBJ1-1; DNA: TGTGCCAGCAGACATATCACTGAAGCTTTCTTT; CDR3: CASRHITEAFF
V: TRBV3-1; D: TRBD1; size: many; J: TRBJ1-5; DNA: TGTGCCAGCAGCCCCGCTACCGGACAGGATCAGCCCCAGCATTTT; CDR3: CASSPATGQDQPQHF
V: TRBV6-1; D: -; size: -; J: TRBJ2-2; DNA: TGTGCCAGCAGTCGGGACCTGTACGTGGAGCTGTTTTTT; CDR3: CASSRDLYVELFF
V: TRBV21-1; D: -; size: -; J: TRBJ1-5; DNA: TGTGCCAGCAGCAAAGATGAGGAAGGGGCGGGAAATCAGCCCCAGCATTTT; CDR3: CASSKDEEGAGNQPQHF
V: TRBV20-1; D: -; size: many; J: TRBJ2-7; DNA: TGCAGTGCCACAAGGACAGTTGGGGGCGAGCAGTACTTC; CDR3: CSATRTVGGEQYF
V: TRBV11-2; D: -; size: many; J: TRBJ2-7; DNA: TGTGCCAGCAGCTTAGAGCTAACGAGCTCCTACGAGCAGTACTTC; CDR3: CASSLELTSSYEQYF
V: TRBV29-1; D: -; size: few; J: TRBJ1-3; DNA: TGCAGCGTTGAGGATGGGGCTGGAAACACCATATATTTT; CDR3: CSVEDGAGNTIYF
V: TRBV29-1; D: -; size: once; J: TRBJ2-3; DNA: TGCAGCGTTGGTCAAGGAGCAGCAGATACGCAGTATTTT; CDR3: CSVGQGAADTQYF
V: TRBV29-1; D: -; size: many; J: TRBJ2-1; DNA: TGCAGCGTTGAAGGGGCGTGGGTCCACAATGAGCAGTTCTTC; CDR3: CSVEGAWVHNEQFF
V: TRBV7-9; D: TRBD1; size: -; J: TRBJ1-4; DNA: TGTGCCAGCAGCTTAGTAGGACAGGGGGCTAATGAAAAACTGTTTTTT; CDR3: CASSLVGQGANEKLFF
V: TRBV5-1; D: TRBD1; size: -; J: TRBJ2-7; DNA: TGCGCCAGCAGCGTAACTGGACAGGCGTTAAACTACGAGCAGTACTTC; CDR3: CASSVTGQALNYEQYF
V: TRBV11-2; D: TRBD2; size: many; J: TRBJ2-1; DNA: TGTGCCAGCAGCTGGACTAGCGGGGGGGCTAGTGAGCAGTTCTTC; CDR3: CASSWTSGGASEQFF
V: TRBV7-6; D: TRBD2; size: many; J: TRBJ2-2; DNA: TGTGCCAGCAGCTTAGCGCTAGCGGGAGCCCCCGGGGAGCTGTTTTTT; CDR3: CASSLALAGAPGELFF
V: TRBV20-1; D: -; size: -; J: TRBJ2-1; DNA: TGCAGTGCTAGCGGGAAGAGCTCCTACAATGAGCAGTTCTTC; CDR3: CSASGKSSYNEQFF
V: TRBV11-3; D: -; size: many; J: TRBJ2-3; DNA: TGTGCCAGCAGCTTAGCCGGGACAACTAGCACAGATACGCAGTATTTT; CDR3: CASSLAGTTSTDTQYF
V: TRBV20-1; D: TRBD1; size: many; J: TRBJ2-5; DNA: TGCAGTGCTCACAGGGGGGCGGCAGAGACCCAGTACTTC; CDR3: CSAHRGAAETQYF
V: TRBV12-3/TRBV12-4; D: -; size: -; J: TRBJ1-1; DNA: TGTGCCAGCAGTTTGAGCCCAAGGAACACTGAAGCTTTCTTT; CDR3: CASSLSPRNTEAFF
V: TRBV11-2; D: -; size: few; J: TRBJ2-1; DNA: TGTGCCAGCAGCCGCCGGGACCTTACCTACAATGAGCAGTTCTTC; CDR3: CASSRRDLTYNEQFF
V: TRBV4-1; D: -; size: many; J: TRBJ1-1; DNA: TGCGCCAGCAGCCACGAGACAGGTATGAACACTGAAGCTTTCTTT; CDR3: CASSHETGMNTEAFF
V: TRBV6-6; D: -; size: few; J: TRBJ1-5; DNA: TGTGCCAGCAGTTATCGGCTCCATCAGCCCCAGCATTTT; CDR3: CASSYRLHQPQHF
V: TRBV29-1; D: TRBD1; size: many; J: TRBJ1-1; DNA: TGCAGCGGGACCAGGGGGGGGACTGAAGCTTTCTTT; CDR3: CSGTRGGTEAFF
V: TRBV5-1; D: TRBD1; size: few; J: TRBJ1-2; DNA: TGCGCCAGCAGCCTCGACAGGGGGGGCTATGGCTACACCTTC; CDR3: CASSLDRGGYGYTF
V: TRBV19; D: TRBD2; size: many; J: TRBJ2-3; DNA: TGTGCCAGTTCTAGCGGGAGGTCCCTTAGCACAGATACGCAGTATTTT; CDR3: CASSSGRSLSTDTQYF